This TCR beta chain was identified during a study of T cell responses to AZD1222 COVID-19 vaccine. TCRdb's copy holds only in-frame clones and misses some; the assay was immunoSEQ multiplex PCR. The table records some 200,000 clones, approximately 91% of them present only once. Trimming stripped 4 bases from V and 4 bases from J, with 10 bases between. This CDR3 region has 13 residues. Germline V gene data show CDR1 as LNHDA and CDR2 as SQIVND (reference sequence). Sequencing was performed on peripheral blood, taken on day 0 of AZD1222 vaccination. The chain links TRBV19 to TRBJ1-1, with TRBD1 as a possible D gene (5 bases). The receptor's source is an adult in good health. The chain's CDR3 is CASSTGGSTEAFF. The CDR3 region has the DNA TGTGCCAGTAGTACCGGGGGGAGCACTGAAGCTTTCTTT.